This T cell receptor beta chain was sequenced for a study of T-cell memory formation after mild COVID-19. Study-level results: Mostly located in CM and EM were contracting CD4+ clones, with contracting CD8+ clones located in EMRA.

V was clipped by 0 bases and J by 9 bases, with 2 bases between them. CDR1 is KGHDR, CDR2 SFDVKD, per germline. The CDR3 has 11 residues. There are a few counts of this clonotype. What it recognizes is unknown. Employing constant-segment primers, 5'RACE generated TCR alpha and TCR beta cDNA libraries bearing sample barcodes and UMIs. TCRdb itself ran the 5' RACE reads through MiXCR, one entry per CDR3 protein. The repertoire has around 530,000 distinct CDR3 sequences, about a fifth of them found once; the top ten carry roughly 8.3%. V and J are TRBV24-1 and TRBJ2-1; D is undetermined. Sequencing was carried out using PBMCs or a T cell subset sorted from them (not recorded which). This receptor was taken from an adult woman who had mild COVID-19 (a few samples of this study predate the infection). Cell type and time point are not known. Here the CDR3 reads CATSDLREQFF. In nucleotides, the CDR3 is TGTGCCACCAGTGATTTGCGTGAGCAGTTCTTC.